These 17 T cell receptor beta chains share one sample of origin, sequenced in a study of T cell responses to AZD1222 COVID-19 vaccine. The protocol was immunoSEQ multiplex PCR, while the TCRdb copy is restricted to in-frame clones and leaves out a portion. This table holds around 140,000 clones, about nine tenths found once. The sequencing here drew on peripheral blood, taken 28 days after the second AZD1222 dose. Source of these receptors: an adult who received the AZD1222 COVID-19 vaccine.

The CDR3 DNA sequence: TGTGCCAGCAGGACTACAGGGTCCTACGAGCAGTACTTC. The encoded protein is CASRTTGSYEQYF. The rearrangement links TRBV5-4 to TRBJ2-7, with a possible D match to TRBD1 (6 bases). Germline V gene data show CDR1 as SGHNT and CDR2 as YYREEE (reference sequence). V lost 5 bases and J lost 1, with 10 bases in between. The CDR3 totals 13 residues.

This clone was recorded only once. V usage is TRBV6-5 and J usage is TRBJ1-1, with TRBD1 as a possible D gene (5 bases). CDR3 length: 14 amino acids. Trimming took off 7 bases at V and 5 bases at J, with 17 bases between the two ends. Germline V gene lookup returns CDR1 MNHEY and CDR2 SVGAGI. CDR3 protein: CASMSGAMGTEAFF. DNA for the CDR3: TGTGCCAGCATGAGTGGGGCAATGGGGACTGAAGCTTTCTTT.

V is TRBV6-5 and J is TRBJ2-3, with 9 bases lining up with TRBD2. Germline V gene lookup returns CDR1 MNHEY and CDR2 SVGAGI. This CDR3 region has 15 residues. J lost 7 bases, V lost 2 bases, and 7 bases had no gene match. The CDR3 nucleotides read TGTGCCAGCAGTTACGAGGGTAGCGGGAGTTATACGCAGTATTTT. Encoded protein: CASSYEGSGSYTQYF.

The chain employs TRBV7-8 and TRBJ2-2; TRBD2 aligns across 7 bases. Trimming took 2 bases from V and 7 from J; bases not matched to a gene: 7. Germline CDR1 is SGHVS and CDR2 is FQNEAQ. CDR3 length: 15 amino acids. The CDR3 here is CASSLRTSVDGELFF. CDR3 nucleotides: TGTGCCAGCAGCTTACGAACTAGCGTCGACGGGGAGCTGTTTTTT.

The chain joins TRBV7-2 to TRBJ2-5; D unresolved. The CDR3 totals 11 residues. Germline lookup yields CDR1 SGHTA and CDR2 FQGNSA. The V and J ends lost 2 bases and 7 bases respectively, with 5 bases between them. CDR3 amino acids: CASSLIGTQYF. CDR3 in DNA: TGTGCCAGCAGCTTAATAGGGACCCAGTACTTC.

V usage is TRBV3-1 (or the pseudogene TRBV3-2) and J usage is TRBJ1-5; D unclear. Germline V lookup: CDR1 LGHDT, CDR2 YNNKEL (reference sequence). Trimming left V 1 base short and J 1 base short, with 8 bases between. The CDR3 contains 15 residues. This chain's CDR3 is CASSQVPGSNQPQHF. The CDR3 nucleotides are TGTGCCAGCAGCCAAGTGCCGGGGAGCAATCAGCCCCAGCATTTT.

CDR3 protein: CASSKLDRPAYGYTF. The CDR3, as DNA: TGTGCCAGCAGCAAACTCGACAGGCCCGCCTATGGCTACACCTTC. The chain is built from TRBV11-2 and TRBJ1-2, with D perhaps matching TRBD1 (6 bases). Germline CDR1 and CDR2: SGHAT and FQNNGV. This CDR3 region has 15 residues. V was clipped by 5 bases and J by 4 bases, with 17 bases between them.

This clone was observed once. The V call is TRBV7-9, the J call TRBJ1-3; no clear D gene. The CDR3 spans 16 residues. CDR1 is SEHNR and CDR2 is FQNEAQ in the germline V gene (reference sequence). Trimming took 5 bases from V and 4 from J, leaving 18 bases between them. CDR3 sequence (DNA): TGTGCCAGCAGCCCCCGGACGATGCCCCGGGGAAACACCATATATTTT. Its protein is CASSPRTMPRGNTIYF.

V and J are TRBV6-1 and TRBJ1-5, with a tentative D call TRBD1 (6 bases). Germline CDR1 MNHNS, CDR2 SASEGT. The CDR3 is 16 residues long. V lost 2 bases to trimming and J lost 4 bases, with 15 bases between them. Here the CDR3 DNA reads TGTGCCAGCAGTGAATCCGAGGGGGGGGGAAATCAGCCCCAGCATTTT. It encodes CASSESEGGGNQPQHF.

V usage is TRBV3-1 (or the pseudogene TRBV3-2) and J usage is TRBJ2-1, with D perhaps matching TRBD1 (6 bases). Trimming removed 4 bases at V and 3 bases at J, with 10 bases between. The germline CDR1 and CDR2 sequences are LGHDT and YNNKEL (reference sequence). The CDR3 length is 14 residues. CDR3 protein: CASSLRDNYNEQFF. CDR3 DNA sequence: TGTGCCAGCAGCCTCCGGGACAACTACAATGAGCAGTTCTTC.

The DNA of the CDR3 is TGTGCCATCAGCAACCGACAGGGGACCACAGATACGCAGTATTTT. Its protein product is CAISNRQGTTDTQYF. The chain is built from TRBV10-3 and TRBJ2-3, with 8 nucleotides matching TRBD1. Germline lookup yields CDR1 ENHRY and CDR2 SYGVKD. V was clipped by 6 bases and J by 2 bases; unmatched bases: 7. The CDR3 is made up of 15 amino acids.

The V gene is TRBV11-3, the J gene TRBJ2-3, with unresolved D. Germline assignment: CDR1 SGHNT and CDR2 YENEEA. V lost 1 base, J lost 0 bases, and 5 bases lay in between. This CDR3 is 14 amino acids long. The CDR3 reads CASSLADSTDTQYF. The CDR3 bases are TGTGCCAGCAGCTTAGCGGACAGCACAGATACGCAGTATTTT.

The rearrangement joins TRBV11-3 to TRBJ1-2; 8 bases line up with TRBD1. The CDR3 covers 14 residues. J gave up 2 bases and V 3 bases, and 2 bases lay outside the gene matches. CDR1 SGHNT and CDR2 YENEEA come from the germline V gene. CDR3 coding DNA: TGTGCCAGCAGCTTGCAGGGGGCGAACTATGGCTACACCTTC. It encodes CASSLQGANYGYTF.

The gene calls are TRBV11-1 and TRBJ2-1; unclear D gene. CDR3 length: 13 amino acids. Germline CDR1 and CDR2: SGHAT and FQDESV (reference sequence). V lost 6 bases and J 6 bases, leaving 12 bases between the germline ends. As DNA, the CDR3 is TGTGCCAGCAGTCACGGTAGTGGCAATGAGCAGTTCTTC. Its translation: CASSHGSGNEQFF.

This chain connects TRBV28 to TRBJ1-6; maybe TRBD1 (6 bases). Germline V gene data show CDR1 as MDHEN and CDR2 as SYDVKM. The CDR3 has 17 amino acids. The germline V and J ends were trimmed by 5 bases and 5 bases, with 19 bases remaining between them. CDR3 in amino acids: CASSPTGSGIDNSPLHF. CDR3 nucleotides: TGTGCCAGCAGTCCCACAGGGTCGGGGATTGATAATTCACCCCTCCACTTT.

V usage is TRBV5-6 and J usage is TRBJ1-1; no reliable D call. The CDR3 sequence is 13 residues long. Germline CDR1 SGHDT, CDR2 YYEEEE. V lost 3 bases, J lost 2 bases, and 8 bases lay in between. The CDR3 DNA follows: TGTGCCAGCAGCTCCCGACCCAACACTGAAGCTTTCTTT. Translating it yields CASSSRPNTEAFF.

V usage is TRBV7-8 and J usage is TRBJ2-1; perhaps TRBD2 as D (6 bases). The CDR3 extends over 15 amino acids. Germline CDR1 reads SGHVS; CDR2 reads FQNEAQ. V dropped 2 bases and J dropped 5 bases, with 13 bases sitting between them. CDR3 nucleotides: TGTGCCAGCAGCTTACGGCCGGGAGTTGACAATGAGCAGTTCTTC. Its translation is CASSLRPGVDNEQFF.